This T cell receptor beta chain was identified during a study of cytomegalovirus exposure and HLA in healthy donors. Whole-study findings and limits: The classifier reportedly diagnosed cytomegalovirus status with high specificity and sensitivity. Rarity characterized most TCR sequences, yet some public TCRs appeared in many donors.

Trimming removed 10 bases from V and 8 bases from J; junction bases left unmatched: 11. The CDR3 is 14 residues long. Germline V gene data show CDR1 as MNHNS and CDR2 as SASEGT. The protocol was immunoSEQ multiplex PCR, while the TCRdb copy is restricted to in-frame clones and leaves out a portion. This sample has 150,000 to 200,000 clones, with 96% found just once. Separate from the approximately 720-subject first cohort was the roughly 130-subject validation cohort, to which the donors belonged. The table lists this clone with a count of one. Its antigen remains unidentified. This chain uses TRBV6-1 with TRBJ1-6, with 7 bases identical to TRBD1. Sequences were obtained from PBMCs. This TCR was sampled from a woman between 18 and 29 years old in good health and CMV-seronegative. The CDR3: CAIPSTGTDSPLHF. The CDR3 DNA is TGTGCCATCCCGTCGACAGGGACGGATTCACCCCTCCACTTT.